A selection of T cell receptor beta chains follows, all from one sample in a study of radiotherapy plus CTLA-4 blockade in lung cancer. The assay was immunoSEQ multiplex PCR, and TCRdb's table has in-frame clones only and misses some. The sample records approximately 65,000 clones, 77% being singletons. This specimen was peripheral blood, taken from a patient treated with radiotherapy plus ipilimumab. All receptors come from a human donor with non-small cell lung cancer who had a complete response to radiotherapy plus ipilimumab. The CDR3 runs from the conserved cysteine through the conserved F or W. D genes are given only for firm matches. Clone size is not always given. Where it is, it says once, few, many or a class for expanded clones.

j_call	clone_size	cdr3_length	v_call	d_call	cdr3_aa	cdr3_nt
TRBJ1-2	few	13	TRBV6-5	TRBD1	CASSRTGNYGYTF	TGTGCCAGCAGTCGGACAGGAAACTATGGCTACACCTTC
TRBJ2-1	NA	15	TRBV2	TRBD2	CASRAGTSGPGYQFF	TGTGCCAGCAGGGCCGGGACTAGCGGGCCGGGTTATCAGTTCTTC
TRBJ2-7	NA	14	TRBV7-9	NA	CASSLLDSTSEQYF	TGTGCCAGCAGCCTTCTGGACAGCACCTCCGAGCAGTACTTC
TRBJ2-5	few	13	TRBV6-5	NA	CASSETLGETQYF	TGTGCCAGCAGTGAAACCCTTGGAGAGACCCAGTACTTC
TRBJ1-3	NA	15	TRBV4-1	NA	CASSQDSGSGNTIYF	TGCGCCAGCAGCCAAGATTCAGGCTCTGGAAACACCATATATTTT
TRBJ2-3	NA	11	TRBV7-2	NA	CASSFTDTQYF	TGTGCCAGCAGCTTCACAGATACGCAGTATTTT
TRBJ2-3	NA	16	TRBV5-1	TRBD2	CASSLEASGSTDTQYF	TGCGCCAGCAGCTTGGAAGCTAGCGGGAGCACAGATACGCAGTATTTT
TRBJ2-1	NA	16	TRBV30	TRBD2	CAWSVQLVGGDNEQFF	TGTGCCTGGAGTGTACAGCTAGTCGGGGGGGACAATGAGCAGTTCTTC
TRBJ1-2	NA	12	TRBV29-1	NA	CSVDPGLYGYTF	TGCAGCGTTGACCCAGGGCTTTATGGCTACACCTTC
TRBJ1-6	few	17	TRBV5-5	NA	CASSPDPGRAANSPLHF	TGTGCCAGCAGCCCCGATCCGGGAAGGGCTGCAAATTCACCCCTCCACTTT
TRBJ2-5	NA	17	TRBV27	TRBD2	CASSRRTSGSGGETQYF	TGTGCCAGCAGTAGGAGGACTAGCGGGAGCGGGGGGGAGACCCAGTACTTC
TRBJ1-5	NA	14	TRBV6-5	NA	CASSYGGQGQPQHF	TGTGCCAGCAGTTACGGGGGGCAGGGTCAGCCCCAGCATTTT
TRBJ2-5	NA	11	TRBV2	NA	CASSVGETQYF	TGTGCCAGCAGTGTTGGGGAGACCCAGTACTTC
TRBJ1-1	NA	13	TRBV2	NA	CASSDASVLEAFF	TGTGCCAGCAGTGACGCCAGCGTTCTTGAAGCTTTCTTT
TRBJ1-1	NA	15	TRBV5-6	NA	CASSTARVGNTEAFF	TGTGCCAGCAGCACGGCCAGGGTTGGGAACACTGAAGCTTTCTTT
TRBJ2-5	once	15	TRBV7-9	TRBD1	CASSNRPGTEETQYF	TGTGCCAGCAGCAACCGTCCCGGGACAGAAGAGACCCAGTACTTC
TRBJ1-5	NA	15	TRBV6-5	NA	CASSYRAVGNQPQHF	TGTGCCAGCAGTTACAGGGCGGTTGGAAATCAGCCCCAGCATTTT
TRBJ2-1	NA	14	TRBV4-3	NA	CASSQGDYYNEQFF	TGCGCCAGCAGCCAAGGTGACTACTACAATGAGCAGTTCTTC
TRBJ1-5	NA	13	TRBV7-2	NA	CASSLNSNQPQHF	TGTGCCAGCAGCTTAAACAGCAATCAGCCCCAGCATTTT
TRBJ2-5	NA	15	TRBV9	TRBD2	CASSPGRDPGETQYF	TGTGCCAGCAGTCCGGGGAGGGACCCAGGAGAGACCCAGTACTTC
TRBJ1-1	NA	13	TRBV11-3	NA	CASSLDRRTQAFF	TGTGCCAGCAGCTTAGATCGTAGGACACAAGCTTTCTTT
TRBJ2-1	NA	15	TRBV2	TRBD1	CASSGEQGAGDEQFF	TGTGCCAGCAGTGGGGAACAGGGGGCCGGAGATGAGCAGTTCTTC